These 20 T cell receptor beta chains share one sample of origin, sequenced in a study of control samples from healthy donors and cancer patients. Libraries were prepared by immunoSEQ multiplex PCR; TCRdb keeps only in-frame clonotypes and omits some of them. This table lists some 190,000 clones. The sample was blood. These receptor sequences come from a woman younger than 45 in good health.

The gene calls are TRBV27 and TRBJ1-3, with D possibly matching TRBD1 (5 bases). Germline assignment: CDR1 MNHEY and CDR2 SMNVEV (reference sequence). CDR3 length equals 16 residues. Trimming cost V 5 bases and J 0 bases, with 14 bases left between them. In nucleotides, the CDR3 is TGTGCCAGCAGTCCGACCGGGGCGCTCTCTGGAAACACCATATATTTT. Amino acids: CASSPTGALSGNTIYF.

For the CDR3, the DNA is TGTGCCAGCTCACCTGAAGGGGCTGGGTATGGCTACACCTTC. Its translation: CASSPEGAGYGYTF. This chain links TRBV18 with TRBJ1-2; possibly TRBD1 for D (5 bases). Germline CDR1 reads KGHSH; CDR2 reads LQKENI. This CDR3 contains 14 residues. Trimming cost V 3 bases and J 5 bases, with 13 bases left between them.

The chain links TRBV20-1 to TRBJ2-5; D is ambiguous. The CDR3 covers 11 residues. The germline gives CDR1 DFQATT, CDR2 SNEGSKA (reference sequence). V shed 6 bases and J shed 2 bases, with 7 bases lying between them. The CDR3 loop is CSALQQETQYF. CDR3 DNA sequence: TGCAGTGCCCTCCAACAAGAGACCCAGTACTTC.

The chain joins TRBV5-1 to TRBJ1-2; 10 bases align to TRBD1. V lost 4 bases and J lost 7; bases outside the gene matches: 4. The germline gives CDR1 SGHRS, CDR2 YFSETQ. The CDR3 has 13 residues. The CDR3 sequence is CASSPRTGGGYTF. The CDR3 DNA reads as TGCGCCAGCAGCCCTCGGACAGGGGGTGGCTACACCTTC.

The chain employs TRBV9 and TRBJ1-3; no firm D call. The CDR3 covers 15 residues. From germline, CDR1 is SGDLS and CDR2 YYNGEE. The V gene lost 0 bases and the J gene lost 7 bases, with 14 bases spanning the gap. Here the CDR3 DNA reads TGTGCCAGCAGCGTAGAGTTAGCCGTTTCCAACACCATATATTTT. It is translated as CASSVELAVSNTIYF.

The chain links TRBV24-1 to TRBJ1-2; no clear D. CDR1 and CDR2 (germline): KGHDR, SFDVKD. Trimming removed 4 bases at V and 8 bases at J, with 16 bases between. This CDR3 region has 14 residues. Written as DNA, the CDR3 is TGTGCCACCAGTGACCGCCGACATGCGAGGGGCTACACCTTC. Protein product: CATSDRRHARGYTF.

The chain links TRBV6-4 to TRBJ1-4; 8 bases map to TRBD1. Trimming removed 5 bases from V and 7 bases from J; junction bases left unmatched: 9. Germline-derived CDR1 and CDR2 are MRHNA and SNTAGT. This CDR3 contains 15 residues. The CDR3 loop is CASSPTGVFGEKLFF. The CDR3 DNA reads as TGTGCCAGCAGTCCGACAGGGGTCTTTGGTGAAAAACTGTTTTTT.

The gene calls are TRBV27 and TRBJ2-7; D not resolved. Germline CDR1 MNHEY, CDR2 SMNVEV (reference sequence). This CDR3 has 16 residues. V was clipped by 6 bases and J by 1 base, with 19 bases between them. CDR3 nucleotides: TGTGCCAGCAGCCCGACCGATAGACCCTCGTCCTACGAGCAGTACTTC. Its protein is CASSPTDRPSSYEQYF.

The chain carries TRBV19 and TRBJ1-1; D not certain. CDR1 is LNHDA and CDR2 is SQIVND in the germline V gene (reference sequence). CDR3 length: 14 amino acids. V was trimmed by 3 bases and J by 0 bases, leaving 8 bases between them. DNA for the CDR3: TGTGCCAGTAGTATCGTCCTTATGAACACTGAAGCTTTCTTT. Its translation is CASSIVLMNTEAFF.

The rearrangement uses TRBV6-4 and TRBJ2-2; tentatively, D is TRBD2 (5 bases). The CDR3 covers 14 residues. The V and J ends lost 3 bases and 7 bases respectively, with 12 bases between them. Germline V CDR1 and CDR2: MRHNA, SNTAGT. The CDR3 coding sequence is TGTGCCAGCAGTGAGCGAGGGAGATACGGGGAGCTGTTTTTT. Amino acids: CASSERGRYGELFF.

The chain links TRBV19 to TRBJ1-1, with D unclear. CDR1 is LNHDA and CDR2 is SQIVND in the germline V gene (reference sequence). CDR3 length: 12 residues. With 8 bases removed from V and 1 base from J, the gap between germline ends came to 8 bases. The CDR3 nucleotides are TGTGCCAGTGGAGGTGGGAACACTGAAGCTTTCTTT. It yields the protein CASGGGNTEAFF.

The chain joins TRBV7-2 to TRBJ2-7; TRBD1 might be the D (6 bases). With 4 bases removed from V and 2 bases from J, the gap between germline ends came to 15 bases. Germline lookup yields CDR1 SGHTA and CDR2 FQGNSA. This CDR3 contains 15 residues. CDR3 sequence reads: CASSYDRLNAYEQYF. The CDR3, as DNA: TGTGCCAGCAGCTACGACAGGTTGAATGCCTACGAGCAGTACTTC.

The V and J genes are TRBV30 and TRBJ2-7; D uncertain. The CDR3 is made up of 11 amino acids. CDR1 and CDR2 (germline): GTSNPN, SVGIG (reference sequence). Trimming removed 8 bases at V and 3 bases at J, with 11 bases between. DNA for the CDR3: TGTGCCCTAAGGTCCCGCTACGAGCAGTACTTC. Amino acids: CALRSRYEQYF. Filled out from reference TRBV30 and TRBJ2-7, the complete variable domain reads SQTIHQWPATLVQPVGSPLSLECTVEGTSNPNLYWYRQAAGRGLQLLFYSVGIGQISSEVPQNLSASRPQDRQFILSSKKLLLSDSGFYLCALRSRYEQYFGPGTRLTVT.

The rearrangement joins TRBV6-5 to TRBJ2-2; D uncertain. The CDR3 has 15 residues. In germline, CDR1 is MNHEY, CDR2 SVGAGI. Trimming left V 6 bases short and J 0 bases short, with 11 bases between. In nucleotides, the CDR3 is TGTGCCAGCAGGGGCGTTACGACGAACACCGGGGAGCTGTTTTTT. Translating gives CASRGVTTNTGELFF.

The chain couples TRBV7-2 to TRBJ2-7; 7 bases are a match to TRBD2. The V gene's germline CDR1 is SGHTA and CDR2 FQGNSA. The CDR3 sequence is 14 residues long. The V segment lost 5 bases and the J segment 2 bases; nucleotides outside the gene matches: 6. The CDR3 nucleotides read TGTGCCAGCAGCCGTCGGACTAGTGCCTACGAGCAGTACTTC. This translates into CASSRRTSAYEQYF.

The chain employs TRBV3-1 (or the pseudogene TRBV3-2) and TRBJ2-3, with D perhaps being TRBD1 or TRBD2 (5 bases each). The CDR3 totals 13 residues. V dropped 4 bases and J dropped 7 bases, with 12 bases sitting between them. From germline, CDR1 is LGHDT and CDR2 YNNKEL (reference sequence). As DNA, the CDR3 is TGTGCCAGCAGCCCCTGGGGGAAGAATACGCAGTATTTT. Amino acids: CASSPWGKNTQYF.

This chain links TRBV5-1 with TRBJ1-1; a possible D gene is TRBD1 (5 bases). Trimming left V 2 bases short and J 0 bases short, with 17 bases between. CDR1 SGHRS and CDR2 YFSETQ come from the germline V gene. The CDR3 sequence is 17 residues long. As DNA, the CDR3 is TGCGCCAGCAGCTTAGTGGCGGGCAGGGCTATGAACACTGAAGCTTTCTTT. It specifies CASSLVAGRAMNTEAFF.

This chain joins TRBV4-1 and TRBJ1-6; D may be TRBD1 (5 bases). Trimming removed 1 base at V and 8 bases at J, with 12 bases between. Germline-derived CDR1 and CDR2 are MGHRA and YSYEKL. The CDR3 sequence is 15 residues long. The CDR3 nucleotides are TGCGCCAGCAGCCAAGTCTCCGGGACTCATTCACCCCTCCACTTT. It yields the protein CASSQVSGTHSPLHF.

V usage is TRBV6-5 and J usage is TRBJ2-1; no reliable D call. The CDR3 is 14 residues long. The ends were cut back, 6 bases at V and 2 bases at J, with 11 bases in the middle. In germline, CDR1 is MNHEY, CDR2 SVGAGI. CDR3 amino acids: CASRHFEAYNEQFF. DNA of the CDR3: TGTGCCAGCAGACACTTCGAGGCCTACAATGAGCAGTTCTTC.

The chain links TRBV9 to TRBJ2-2; TRBD2 aligns across 8 bases. Germline V CDR1 and CDR2: SGDLS, YYNGEE. Trimming cost V 4 bases and J 3 bases; bases outside gene matches: 5. This CDR3 contains 15 residues. The DNA for the CDR3 is TGTGCCAGCAGCACCCGGGGGGGCTACACCGGGGAGCTGTTTTTT. This translates into CASSTRGGYTGELFF.